This TCR beta chain was captured in a study of T-cell memory formation after mild COVID-19. General study findings and limits: CM and EM subsets held most contracting CD4+ clones; EMRA held CD8+ ones. Some responding clones appeared in pre-infection memory, suggesting cross-reactive memory joined. The study found balanced CD4/CD8 in clones contracting day 15 to 85 and a CD4+ lean in later expanders.

On this clonotype itself: Its target is unknown.

TCR alpha and TCR beta cDNA libraries carrying sample barcodes and UMIs were produced by 5'RACE using constant-segment primers. TCRdb re-called the 5' RACE reads through MiXCR, storing one row per CDR3 protein. The data show about 150,000 distinct CDR3 sequences, 30% to 35% seen once. The CDR3 covers 17 residues. Deletions cut 0 bases from V and 2 bases from J, with 20 bases between. The germline CDR1 and CDR2 sequences are SQVTM and ANQGSEA. The chain couples TRBV29-1 to TRBJ2-7; no reliable D call. Material: PBMCs or a T cell subset sorted from them (not recorded which). The TCR sequence derives from an adult woman who had mild COVID-19 (a few samples of this study predate the infection). Cell type and time point are not known. DNA for the CDR3: TGCAGCGTTGAAGATCTAAAGGGTCCCAATAGCCCCTACGAGCAGTACTTC. It specifies CSVEDLKGPNSPYEQYF.